Shown below are 9 T cell receptor beta chains from a single sample sequenced in a study of CD8 T cells in Susac syndrome. Random hexamers were used to reverse transcribe roughly 0.5 to 1 ug of RNA. Via MiXCR, TCRdb re-called the immunoSEQ multiplex PCR reads, giving one row per CDR3 protein. The sample comprises about 180,000 distinct CDR3 sequences, 90% to 97% of which are singletons, and around 0.093% rests with the top ten. The material sequenced was CD4+ T cells from PBMCs. These TCRs come from a human donor with multiple sclerosis.

This chain links TRBV6-1 with TRBJ1-6; D remains ambiguous. The CDR3 loop spans 20 amino acids. Germline loops: CDR1 MNHNS, CDR2 SASEGT. V shed 5 bases and J shed 8 bases, with 31 bases lying between them. The CDR3 sequence is CASSLSPFRVGLGMDSPLHF. DNA for the CDR3: TGTGCCAGCAGTCTTTCCCCCTTTCGGGTCGGTCTAGGTATGGATTCACCCCTCCACTTT.

The chain links TRBV7-3 to TRBJ1-5; unclear D gene. Per germline, CDR1 SGHTA and CDR2 FQGTGA. Trimming took 2 bases from V and 7 from J, leaving 15 bases between them. The CDR3 length is 15 residues. As DNA, the CDR3 is TGTGCCAGCAGCTTAGAAAGGGCCAGTCGGCAGCCCCAGCATTTT. Translated: CASSLERASRQPQHF.

The V and J genes are TRBV5-1 and TRBJ1-1; D ambiguous. CDR1 is SGHRS and CDR2 is YFSETQ in the germline V gene. Trimming took off 0 bases at V and 5 bases at J, with 11 bases between the two ends. The CDR3 is made up of 14 amino acids. The CDR3 DNA is TGCGCCAGCAGCTTGGGGTTTGGGAAAACTGAAGCTTTCTTT. Protein product: CASSLGFGKTEAFF.

The chain carries TRBV12-3 or TRBV12-4 and TRBJ2-1; TRBD1 matches 8 bases. This CDR3 spans 14 amino acids. The J segment lost 0 bases and the V segment lost 8 bases, leaving 3 bases of the junction unmatched. The CDR3 spells CASDRGRSYNEQFF. The CDR3 DNA is TGTGCCAGCGACAGGGGACGCTCCTACAATGAGCAGTTCTTC.

This clonotype has only one observation. The CDR3 sequence is CASSGGYLYQETQYF. Written as DNA, the CDR3 is TGTGCCAGCAGCGGGGGCTACCTCTACCAAGAGACCCAGTACTTC. The chain combines TRBV9 with TRBJ2-5, with D perhaps matching TRBD1 (5 bases). Looked up from germline, CDR1 is SGDLS and CDR2 is YYNGEE. This CDR3 is 15 amino acids long. Trimming pared 3 bases from V and 0 bases from J, leaving 12 bases between.

CDR3 coding DNA: TGTGCCAGCAGTTTCTGGGACACCAATCAGCCCCAGCATTTT. This encodes CASSFWDTNQPQHF. This chain links TRBV12-3 or TRBV12-4 with TRBJ1-5; perhaps TRBD1 as D (6 bases). This CDR3 comprises 14 residues. V lost 3 bases to trimming and J lost 3 bases, with 9 bases between them.

This clonotype was recorded once. The rearrangement uses TRBV30 and TRBJ2-1, with a tentative D call TRBD2 (6 bases). The V end was cut by 2 bases, the J end by 9 bases, with 14 bases between. CDR1 is GTSNPN and CDR2 is SVGIG in the germline V gene (reference sequence). The CDR3 consists of 13 residues. CDR3 protein: CAWSPRMGGEQFF. The CDR3 DNA reads as TGTGCCTGGAGTCCCCGGATGGGAGGTGAGCAGTTCTTC.

The V call is TRBV5-4, the J call TRBJ2-1, with 15 positions matching TRBD2. V lost 5 bases to trimming and J lost 3 bases; unmatched junction nucleotides: 6. The V gene's germline CDR1 is SGHNT and CDR2 YYREEE (reference sequence). The CDR3 consists of 17 residues. In DNA form, the CDR3 reads TGTGCCAGCAGTCGGACTAGCGGGGGGGCCAACTACAATGAGCAGTTCTTC. Amino acid sequence: CASSRTSGGANYNEQFF.

This sequence joins TRBV7-3 and TRBJ2-7; a weak D match, TRBD1 (6 bases). The CDR3 consists of 12 residues. The V end lost 2 bases, the J end lost 8 bases, and 10 bases lay between the germline ends. Germline V gives CDR1 SGHTA, CDR2 FQGTGA. The CDR3 sequence is CASSLDRRQQYF. The CDR3 DNA reads as TGTGCCAGCAGCTTAGACAGGAGGCAGCAGTACTTC.